This T cell receptor beta chain was found in a study of identical twins (dated by TCRdb to the mid-2010s). The study in broad terms: To test whether fetal clonotypes persist, the study used deep sequencing on TCR alpha and beta repertoires from monozygotic twins, unrelated adults of various ages, and cord blood. To rule out contamination, replicate twin experiments were performed at different times with different library preparation protocols.

General conclusions and limits of the study: In beta out-of-frame sequences, excess twin sharing was weaker, because having fewer shared sequences lowered the signal-to-noise ratio. Because the same donors could not be followed over many years, conclusions were based on cross-sectional statistical analysis. Recombination models systematically underestimated out-of-frame TCR alpha sharing in monozygotic twins but agreed with sharing between unrelated individuals. Zero-insertion analyses could be partly confounded by invariant T cells such as MAIT and iNKT, although diverse VJ usage argued against such confounding for most clonotypes. Abundant cord blood beta clonotypes had fewer insertions, young adult naive repertoires showed a similar but weaker trend, and memory repertoires showed no such trend. Compared with coincidental sharing between unrelated individuals, out-of-frame TCR alpha sequences shared between twins showed an excess of sequences with low generation probability.

Regarding this clonotype: Its target antigen remains unknown. The sample holds no much larger clone one base away, and base qualities are not on file.

The protocol used for the library was 5' RACE. TCRdb names Illumina HiSeq 2000 as the instrument used. A universal primer binding site was introduced by template switching, and a unique molecular identifier was present in the final cDNA, enabling accurate counting of TCR cDNA molecules. Specific primers in the conserved constant-segment region were used to synthesize first-strand cDNA for the TCR alpha and beta chains. Each cDNA library was double barcoded, with a SMART-Mk sample barcode plus Illumina barcodes, to control for contamination. TruSeq adapter sequences, together with Illumina sample barcodes, were added in two successive PCR steps. The TCR alpha and beta cDNA libraries were sequenced on the Illumina HiSeq platform using custom primers. As for the original processing: Unique molecular identifiers were extracted from raw reads with MiGEC, and CDR3 positions were determined with MiXCR. For each individual, recombination models were inferred using an EM algorithm with the repgenHMM and IGoR tools. Shared clonotypes were analyzed with the tcR package in R, and sharing was normalized by the product of cloneset sizes. Out-of-frame nonproductive sequences were analyzed to study raw recombination free of thymic and clonal selection effects. TCRdb cleaned the public reads at Q25 with fastp, built clones with MiXCR and kept in-frame beta chains. Rows are combined by CDR3 protein, so each entry shows the most common genes and DNA. TCRdb assigned the V and J calls; the authors' analysis was not used. The sample profile shows 250,000 to 350,000 distinct CDR3 sequences; roughly 10% of them were found once. The top ten clonotypes cover under 7.5% of the sample.

Only healthy Caucasian donors were included. The twin cohort comprised three pairs of female monozygotic twins, all aged roughly 18 to 30 years. CD4+ and CD8+ T cell populations were isolated with positive isolation kits from Invitrogen. Inclusive of the bounding cysteine and phenylalanine, the CDR3 is 13 residues long. Only CDR3 DNA is held: 39 bases, read in frame from base 1. The trim is 5 bases for V and 2 bases for J, with a gap of 9 bases between the germline ends. As encoded in the germline V gene (reference sequence), CDR1 is SEHNR while CDR2 is FQNEAQ. In addition, the sample was reused for a study of yellow fever vaccine responses in identical twins. As the second paper documents: According to the authors, in identical twins the way T cells responded to vaccination appeared partly convergent and partly personalized. The study precisely tracked vaccine-responding T cell clones in identical twins.

The chain is made from TRBV7-9 and TRBJ2-5; a confident D gene designation cannot be given. The receptor was derived from a woman under 30 in good health. The sequenced material came from CD8+ T cells sorted from blood. The DNA sequence is given as TGTGCCAGCAGCCTAGGTTGGCAAGAGACCCAGTACTTC. Translation gives CASSLGWQETQYF.